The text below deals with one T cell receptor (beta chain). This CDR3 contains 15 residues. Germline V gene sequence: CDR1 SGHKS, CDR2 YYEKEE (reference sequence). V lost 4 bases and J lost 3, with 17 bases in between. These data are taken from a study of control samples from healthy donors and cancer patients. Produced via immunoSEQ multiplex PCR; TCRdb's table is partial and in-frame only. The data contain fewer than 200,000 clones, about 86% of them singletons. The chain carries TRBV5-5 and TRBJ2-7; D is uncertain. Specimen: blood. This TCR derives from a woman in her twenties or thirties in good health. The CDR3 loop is CASSALGARSYEQYF. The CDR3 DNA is TGTGCCAGCAGCGCCCTAGGTGCCAGGAGCTACGAGCAGTACTTC.